This is a list of T cell receptor beta chains from one sample in a study of T cell changes during pregnancy in multiple sclerosis. Assay: immunoSEQ multiplex PCR; the TCRdb copy retains only in-frame clones and omits some. The table has roughly 49,000 clones, around nine tenths seen once. Sequencing used CD4+ T cells from peripheral blood mononuclear cells, obtained in the second trimester of pregnancy. The receptors stem from a female donor in good health, enrolled as a control in a pregnancy study. CDR3s include the opening cysteine and the closing phenylalanine or tryptophan. The D gene is left open where the match is weak. The size entry is marked missing in some rows and otherwise reads once, few, many or a size class.

abundance	d_gene	v_gene	j_gene	CDR3nt	CDR3aa
-	-	TRBV10-3	TRBJ1-4	TGTGCCGCCGGAGGAGAAAAACTGTTTTTT	CAAGGEKLFF
once	-	TRBV4-1	TRBJ1-4	TGCGCCAGCAGCCAACCCGGGGGGACTAATGAAAAACTGTTTTTT	CASSQPGGTNEKLFF
-	-	TRBV7-9	TRBJ1-2	TGTGCCAGCAGCTTAAGTTCGACAAGAGGCTACACCTTC	CASSLSSTRGYTF
-	-	TRBV19	TRBJ1-2	TGTGCCAGTAAGACCCGGGGAGGCTACACCTTC	CASKTRGGYTF
-	-	TRBV6-5	TRBJ1-2	TGTGCCAGCAGACCGGCGGATTACCGCTACACCTTC	CASRPADYRYTF
-	-	TRBV14	TRBJ1-2	TGTGCCAGCAGCCCCCACAGGGAAAGGAACTATGGCTACACCTTC	CASSPHRERNYGYTF
-	-	TRBV29-1	TRBJ1-1	TGCAGCGTTTCCCAGGGGCCGAACACTGAAGCTTTCTTT	CSVSQGPNTEAFF
-	TRBD2	TRBV7-2	TRBJ2-3	TGTGCCAGCAGCTTAGCACTAGCGGGGGAGGCAGATACGCAGTATTTT	CASSLALAGEADTQYF
-	-	TRBV29-1	TRBJ2-1	TGCACCGCGGGACAGATATACAATGAGCAGTTCTTC	CTAGQIYNEQFF
-	-	TRBV19	TRBJ2-2	TGTGCCAGTACCCGGACAGAAAACACCGGGGAGCTGTTTTTT	CASTRTENTGELFF
-	TRBD1	TRBV19	TRBJ1-1	TGTCCCCCGACAGGGGGGAGGGACACTGAAGCTTTCTTT	CPPTGGRDTEAFF
-	TRBD2	TRBV11-3	TRBJ2-1	TGTGCCAGCAGCTTAGGCGTAGCGGGGTTGAATGAGCAGTTCTTC	CASSLGVAGLNEQFF
-	TRBD1	TRBV12-5	TRBJ1-1	TGTGCTAGTGGTTTGGTCCAGGGGGCGTTGAACACTGAAGCTTTCTTT	CASGLVQGALNTEAFF
-	-	TRBV7-9	TRBJ2-7	TGTGCCAGCAGCTTAGGTGGGGGGTCCTACGAGCAGTACTTC	CASSLGGGSYEQYF
-	-	TRBV6-5	TRBJ1-4	TGTGCCAGCAGCCGCTACAGGGAGGGGGAAAAACTGTTTTTT	CASSRYREGEKLFF
few	-	TRBV30	TRBJ1-2	TGTGCCTGGAGTGTACAGGGCGGCTATGGCTACACCTTC	CAWSVQGGYGYTF
-	-	TRBV9	TRBJ2-2	TGTGCCAGCAGGTTCAGTGGGAACACCGGGGAGCTGTTTTTT	CASRFSGNTGELFF
-	-	TRBV19	TRBJ2-2	TGTGCCAGTACGGGGGTTGGAGACACCGGGGAGCTGTTTTTT	CASTGVGDTGELFF
-	TRBD2	TRBV5-6	TRBJ2-3	TGTGCCAGCAGCTTGGCGGGGCGGGGGGGCCTGAGGGATACGCAGTATTTT	CASSLAGRGGLRDTQYF
-	-	TRBV7-8	TRBJ2-5	TGTGCCAGCAGGCAGGGAATCCAAGAGACCCAGTACTTC	CASRQGIQETQYF
-	TRBD1	TRBV10-1	TRBJ2-3	TGCGCCAGCAGTGCGTCCGACGGGACAGTGGCCCAAACAGATACGCAGTATTTT	CASSASDGTVAQTDTQYF
-	-	TRBV14	TRBJ2-7	TGTGCCAGCAGCCAAGAGGTCCACCGGGGTAGAGCCTACGAGCAGTACTTC	CASSQEVHRGRAYEQYF
-	-	TRBV14	TRBJ2-2	TGTGCCAGCAGCCAAGAGCGGTTAACCGGGTTGATAACCGGGGAGCTGTTTTTT	CASSQERLTGLITGELFF
-	TRBD1	TRBV6-5	TRBJ1-1	TGTGCCAGCAGTTACAGGGGACAGCAGGGCACTGAAGCTTTCTTT	CASSYRGQQGTEAFF
-	TRBD1	TRBV18	TRBJ1-1	TGTGCCAGCTCACCAGGGGCTACAGGGGACACTGAAGCTTTCTTT	CASSPGATGDTEAFF
-	-	TRBV7-9	TRBJ1-6	TGTGCCAGCAGCTTTTCCGGACACATAATTTCACCCCTCCACTTT	CASSFSGHIISPLHF
-	-	TRBV7-9	TRBJ2-3	TGTGCCAGCAGCTTAAGGGGAGGCGCAGATACGCAGTATTTT	CASSLRGGADTQYF
-	-	TRBV19	TRBJ2-4	TGTGCCAGTAGTATTCTAGCCAAAAACATTCAGTACTTC	CASSILAKNIQYF
-	-	TRBV5-6	TRBJ2-2	TGTGCCAGCAGCTTATGGGGACTCCACACCGGGGAGCTGTTTTTT	CASSLWGLHTGELFF
-	-	TRBV5-4	TRBJ1-5	TGTGCCAGCAGCTTGGATCCCAGGGGTCAGCCCCAGCATTTT	CASSLDPRGQPQHF
-	TRBD1	TRBV6-5	TRBJ2-2	TGTGCCAGCAGTTACCGGACAGGGAGGCCCGGGGAGCTGTTTTTT	CASSYRTGRPGELFF
-	-	TRBV4-3	TRBJ1-4	TGCGCCAGCAGCCAAGATTACGACAGCGATGAAAAACTGTTTTTT	CASSQDYDSDEKLFF
-	-	TRBV7-2	TRBJ1-5	TGTGCCAGCAGCTCGAGGGGGATAGGACGGGAAAATCAGCCCCAGCATTTT	CASSSRGIGRENQPQHF
few	TRBD1	TRBV19	TRBJ1-4	TGTGCCAGTAGTATAATGGGGACAGGGGCTGAAAAACTGTTTTTT	CASSIMGTGAEKLFF
-	TRBD1	TRBV5-6	TRBJ2-7	TGTGCCAGCAGAGCGACGGGACAGAGATTCTACGAGCAGTACTTC	CASRATGQRFYEQYF
-	-	TRBV6-6	TRBJ1-4	TGTGCCAGCAGTTTCCAGTTTAATGAAAAACTGTTTTTT	CASSFQFNEKLFF
-	-	TRBV5-6	TRBJ1-2	TGTGCCAGCAGCTTCCCGGACAGACCTAACTATGGCTACACCTTC	CASSFPDRPNYGYTF
-	-	TRBV7-9	TRBJ1-4	TGTGCCAGCAGCTCTAGTGGGACTGGGGCGGGTGAAAAACTGTTTTTT	CASSSSGTGAGEKLFF
-	-	TRBV7-2	TRBJ1-5	TGTGCCAGCAGCTTACGACAGGATAGCAATCAGCCCCAGCATTTT	CASSLRQDSNQPQHF
-	-	TRBV4-1	TRBJ2-5	TGCGCCAGCAGCCTGTCCTCAGTTTCGCAAGAGACCCAGTACTTC	CASSLSSVSQETQYF
once	TRBD2	TRBV4-3	TRBJ2-1	TGCGCCAGCAGCCAAGATCTTTTGCGGGGGGAGAATGAGCAGTTCTTC	CASSQDLLRGENEQFF
-	-	TRBV6-5	TRBJ2-7	TGTGCCAGCCGCAGGGATTCCGAGCAGTACTTC	CASRRDSEQYF